These T cell receptor beta chains were read from a single sample in a study of blood T cells in healthy people across ages. TCRdb re-analysed the 5' RACE reads in MiXCR, keeping a single row per CDR3 protein. The data contain about 1,500,000 distinct CDR3 sequences, 25% to 30% of them singletons. Sequenced material: blood. The source of these receptors is a woman in her twenties or thirties in good health. The CDR3 runs from the conserved cysteine through the conserved F or W. A D gene is named only where the DNA matches it firmly. Size tells how often a clone was seen (once, few, many) or the class of an expanded clone, and some rows leave it out.

v_gene: TRBV20-1; abundance: -; j_gene: TRBJ2-7; d_gene: -; CDR3aa: CSARDYGYNEQYF; CDR3nt: TGCAGTGCTAGAGATTACGGGTACAATGAGCAGTACTTC
v_gene: TRBV29-1; abundance: -; j_gene: TRBJ1-1; d_gene: TRBD1; CDR3aa: CSVQGANTEAFF; CDR3nt: TGCAGCGTTCAGGGGGCGAACACTGAAGCTTTCTTT
v_gene: TRBV4-2; abundance: -; j_gene: TRBJ2-1; d_gene: TRBD2; CDR3aa: CASSQADPGLADNEQFF; CDR3nt: TGTGCCAGCAGCCAAGCGGACCCGGGACTAGCGGACAATGAGCAGTTCTTC
v_gene: TRBV6-1; abundance: few; j_gene: TRBJ2-1; d_gene: -; CDR3aa: CASSVITGSDEQFF; CDR3nt: TGTGCCAGCAGTGTGATTACAGGTAGCGATGAGCAGTTCTTC
v_gene: TRBV10-3; abundance: many; j_gene: TRBJ2-7; d_gene: TRBD2; CDR3aa: CAISEAETLAGADEQYF; CDR3nt: TGTGCCATCAGTGAGGCTGAAACACTAGCGGGGGCGGACGAGCAGTACTTC
v_gene: TRBV29-1; abundance: -; j_gene: TRBJ2-6; d_gene: -; CDR3aa: CSVGFIAGANVLTF; CDR3nt: TGCAGCGTTGGGTTCATTGCAGGGGCCAACGTCCTGACTTTC
v_gene: TRBV5-1; abundance: -; j_gene: TRBJ2-6; d_gene: -; CDR3aa: CASSWDGPGANVLTF; CDR3nt: TGCGCCAGCAGCTGGGACGGACCTGGGGCCAACGTCCTGACTTTC
v_gene: TRBV28; abundance: many; j_gene: TRBJ1-1; d_gene: -; CDR3aa: CASSRRVAFF; CDR3nt: TGTGCCAGCAGTCGAAGGGTAGCTTTCTTT
v_gene: TRBV9; abundance: once; j_gene: TRBJ1-1; d_gene: -; CDR3aa: CASSVASRDTEAFF; CDR3nt: TGTGCCAGCAGCGTAGCCTCCAGGGACACTGAAGCTTTCTTT
v_gene: TRBV29-1; abundance: few; j_gene: TRBJ2-1; d_gene: -; CDR3aa: CSAEFGAEQFF; CDR3nt: TGCAGCGCTGAATTCGGAGCTGAGCAGTTCTTC
v_gene: TRBV14; abundance: few; j_gene: TRBJ2-1; d_gene: -; CDR3aa: CASSQQLDNEQFF; CDR3nt: TGTGCCAGCAGCCAACAACTAGACAATGAGCAGTTCTTC
v_gene: TRBV2; abundance: -; j_gene: TRBJ1-1; d_gene: -; CDR3aa: CASLKGPLNTEAFF; CDR3nt: TGTGCCAGCCTCAAGGGGCCATTGAACACTGAAGCTTTCTTT
v_gene: TRBV24-1; abundance: -; j_gene: TRBJ2-3; d_gene: TRBD2; CDR3aa: CATSDPVAGDPSTDTQYF; CDR3nt: TGTGCCACCAGTGATCCGGTTGCGGGGGACCCTAGCACAGATACGCAGTATTTT
v_gene: TRBV9; abundance: -; j_gene: TRBJ2-5; d_gene: -; CDR3aa: CASSPTGFRRETQYF; CDR3nt: TGTGCCAGCAGCCCGACCGGGTTCCGGCGAGAGACCCAGTACTTC
v_gene: TRBV12-3/TRBV12-4; abundance: -; j_gene: TRBJ2-3; d_gene: -; CDR3aa: CASKGVADAQYF; CDR3nt: TGTGCCAGCAAAGGGGTCGCAGATGCGCAGTATTTT
v_gene: TRBV7-9; abundance: -; j_gene: TRBJ2-7; d_gene: -; CDR3aa: CASSLGHGGVYEQYF; CDR3nt: TGTGCCAGCAGCTTGGGACACGGAGGGGTTTACGAGCAGTACTTC
v_gene: TRBV12-3/TRBV12-4; abundance: -; j_gene: TRBJ1-6; d_gene: TRBD1; CDR3aa: CASSASIIADRVASPLHF; CDR3nt: TGTGCCAGCAGTGCCTCCATAATCGCGGACAGGGTCGCTTCACCCCTCCACTTT